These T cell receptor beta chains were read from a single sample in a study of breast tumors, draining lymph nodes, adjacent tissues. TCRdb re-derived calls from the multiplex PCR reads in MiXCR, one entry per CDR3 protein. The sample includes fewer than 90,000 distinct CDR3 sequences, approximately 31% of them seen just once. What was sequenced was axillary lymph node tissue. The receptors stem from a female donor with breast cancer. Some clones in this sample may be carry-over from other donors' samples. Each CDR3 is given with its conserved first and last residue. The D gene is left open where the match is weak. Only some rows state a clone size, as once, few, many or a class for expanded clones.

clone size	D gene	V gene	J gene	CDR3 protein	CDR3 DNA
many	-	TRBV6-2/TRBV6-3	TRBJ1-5	CASRPRQINQPQHF	TGTGCCAGCAGGCCGAGACAGATTAATCAGCCCCAGCATTTT
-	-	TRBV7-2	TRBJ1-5	CASSQTPGRRAGNQPQHF	TGTGCCAGCAGTCAAACCCCGGGAAGACGGGCCGGCAATCAGCCCCAGCATTTT
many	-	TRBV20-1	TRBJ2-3	CSARRPGTDTQYF	TGCAGTGCTAGAAGGCCTGGCACAGATACGCAGTATTTT
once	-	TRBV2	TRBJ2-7	CASSEPSSCEQHF	TGTGCCAGCAGTGAACCCAGCTCCTGCGAGCAGCACTTC
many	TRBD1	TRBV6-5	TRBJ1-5	CASSYEGTGLNQPQHF	TGTGCCAGCAGTTACGAAGGGACAGGCCTCAATCAGCCCCAGCATTTT
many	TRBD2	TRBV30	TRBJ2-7	CAGKGTSVNEQYF	TGTGCCGGAAAGGGGACTAGCGTTAACGAGCAGTACTTC
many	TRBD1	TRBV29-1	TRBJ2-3	CSVRQGADTQYF	TGCAGCGTGCGACAGGGTGCAGATACGCAGTATTTT
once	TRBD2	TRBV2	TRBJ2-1	CASSEWLAGSYNEQFF	TGTGCCAGCAGTGAATGGCTAGCGGGATCCTACAATGAGCAGTTCTTC
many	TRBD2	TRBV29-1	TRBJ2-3	CSVERLAGGPDTQYF	TGCAGCGTTGAGAGGCTAGCGGGAGGACCAGATACGCAGTATTTT
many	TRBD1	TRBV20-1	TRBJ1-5	CSARQGNGGNQPQHF	TGCAGTGCCAGACAGGGAAACGGTGGCAATCAGCCCCAGCATTTT
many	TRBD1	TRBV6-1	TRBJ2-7	CASSETGVFYEQYF	TGTGCCAGCAGTGAGACAGGGGTTTTCTACGAGCAGTACTTC
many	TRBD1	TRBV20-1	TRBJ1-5	CSAATGIGNQPQHF	TGCAGTGCTGCGACAGGGATTGGCAATCAGCCCCAGCATTTT
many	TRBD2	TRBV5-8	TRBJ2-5	CASSSGTSGRPRETQYF	TGTGCCAGCAGCTCCGGGACTAGCGGGAGACCGAGGGAGACCCAGTACTTC
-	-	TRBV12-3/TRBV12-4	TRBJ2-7	CAQSADGYYEQYF	TGTGCCCAATCGGCGGACGGATACTACGAGCAGTACTTC
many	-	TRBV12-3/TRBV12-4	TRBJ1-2	CASSLQGFVGYTF	TGTGCCAGCAGTTTACAGGGCTTTGTTGGCTACACCTTC
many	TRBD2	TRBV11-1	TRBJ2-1	CASSLEALPSGPYNEQFF	TGTGCCAGCAGCTTAGAGGCGCTGCCTAGCGGTCCCTACAATGAGCAGTTCTTC
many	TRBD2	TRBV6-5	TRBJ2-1	CASSYLSGSFNEQFF	TGTGCCAGCAGTTACCTTAGCGGGAGTTTTAATGAGCAGTTCTTC
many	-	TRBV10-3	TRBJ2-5	CAISERTEETQYF	TGTGCCATCAGTGAGCGGACAGAAGAGACCCAGTACTTC
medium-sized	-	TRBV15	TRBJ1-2	CATSRPTGDYGYTF	TGTGCCACCAGCAGACCTACAGGAGACTATGGCTACACCTTC
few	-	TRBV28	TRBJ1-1	CASSYLNTEAFF	TGTGCCAGCAGTTATCTGAACACTGAAGCTTTCTTT
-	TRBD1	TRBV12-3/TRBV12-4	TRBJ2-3	CASSLMGQGFTDTQYF	TGTGCCAGCAGTTTGATGGGACAGGGCTTCACAGATACGCAGTATTTT
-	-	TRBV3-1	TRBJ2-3	CASSQDPGGTETQYF	TGTGCCAGCAGCCAAGACCCGGGCGGCACAGAGACGCAGTATTTT
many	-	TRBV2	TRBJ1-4	CASSELSRLKLFF	TGTGCCAGCAGTGAATTATCCCGGCTAAAACTGTTTTTT
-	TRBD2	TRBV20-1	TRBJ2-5	CSAIGGLAGTQETQYF	TGCAGTGCAATAGGGGGACTAGCGGGTACGCAAGAGACCCAGTACTTC
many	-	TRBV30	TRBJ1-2	CAWSTGPAGYTF	TGTGCCTGGAGTACTGGCCCGGCTGGCTACACCTTC
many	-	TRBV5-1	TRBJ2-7	CASSLGHPYEQYF	TGCGCCAGCAGCTTGGGACATCCCTACGAGCAGTACTTC
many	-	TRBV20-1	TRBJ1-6	CSARDEQVLSLHF	TGCAGTGCTAGAGATGAGCAGGTCCTATCCCTCCACTTT
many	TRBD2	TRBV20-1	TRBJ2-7	CSARDGAQLAGVATYEQYF	TGCAGTGCTAGAGATGGGGCGCAACTAGCGGGAGTGGCGACCTACGAGCAGTACTTC
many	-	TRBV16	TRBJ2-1	CASSLTLNQYNEQFF	TGTGCCAGCAGCCTGACTCTCAATCAATACAATGAGCAGTTCTTC
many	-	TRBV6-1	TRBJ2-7	CASSEGQAYYEQYF	TGTGCCAGCAGTGAAGGACAGGCTTACTACGAGCAGTACTTC
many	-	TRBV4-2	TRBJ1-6	CASGLQEDNSPLHF	TGTGCCAGCGGACTACAGGAGGATAATTCACCCCTCCACTTT
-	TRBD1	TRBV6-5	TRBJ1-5	CAGSYSGDSRQPQHF	TGTGCCGGCAGTTACTCCGGGGACAGCCGTCAGCCCCAGCATTTT
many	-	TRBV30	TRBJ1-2	CAWSVIQGGGYTF	TGTGCCTGGAGTGTAATACAGGGCGGCGGCTACACCTTC
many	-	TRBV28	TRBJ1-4	CASSFLGGNEKLFF	TGTGCCAGCAGTTTCTTGGGGGGGAATGAAAAACTGTTTTTT
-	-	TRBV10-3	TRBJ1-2	CAISVPGDRDGYTF	TGTGCCATCAGTGTCCCAGGGGATAGAGATGGCTACACCTTC
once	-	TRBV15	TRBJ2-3	CATGGGSRTDTQYF	TGTGCCACCGGAGGGGGTTCTAGGACAGACACGCAGTATTTT
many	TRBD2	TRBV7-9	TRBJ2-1	CASSGFSSGGSSYNEQFF	TGTGCCAGCAGCGGATTTTCTAGCGGAGGGAGCTCCTACAATGAGCAGTTCTTC
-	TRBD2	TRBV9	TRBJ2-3	CASSRSGRATDTQYF	TGTGCCAGCAGTCGTAGCGGGAGGGCTACAGATACGCAGTATTTT
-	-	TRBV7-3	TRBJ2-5	CASSPRPGRTAQYF	TGTGCCAGCAGCCCTCGACCTGGACGGACGGCCCAGTACTTC
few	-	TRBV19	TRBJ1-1	CASSMQRGTEAFF	TGTGCCAGTAGTATGCAGAGGGGCACTGAAGCTTTCTTT
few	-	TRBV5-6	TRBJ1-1	CASSPLVGEAFF	TGTGCCAGCAGCCCTCTGGTGGGTGAAGCTTTCTTT
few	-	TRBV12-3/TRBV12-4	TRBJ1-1	CASSLGLTAAARIPTEAFF	TGTGCCAGCAGCTTAGGGTTGACAGCCGCGGCCCGAATACCCACTGAAGCTTTCTTT
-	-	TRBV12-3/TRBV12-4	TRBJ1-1	CASSLESNTEAFF	TGTGCCAGCAGCTTGGAATCGAACACTGAAGCTTTCTTT
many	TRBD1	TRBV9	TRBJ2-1	CASSELGTGWNEQFF	TGTGCCAGCAGCGAACTCGGGACAGGTTGGAATGAGCAGTTCTTC
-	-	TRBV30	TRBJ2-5	CAWSVVQTQYF	TGTGCCTGGAGTGTAGTACAGACCCAGTACTTC
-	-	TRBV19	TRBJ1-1	CASISGAGMNTEAFF	TGTGCCAGTATCTCCGGGGCAGGGATGAACACTGAAGCTTTCTTT
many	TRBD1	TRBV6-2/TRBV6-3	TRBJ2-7	CASGGRTGFYEQYF	TGTGCCAGCGGGGGCCGGACAGGTTTTTACGAGCAGTACTTC
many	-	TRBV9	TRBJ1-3	CASSVESSGNTIYF	TGTGCCAGCAGCGTAGAGAGCTCTGGAAACACCATATATTTT
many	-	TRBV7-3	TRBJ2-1	CASSLNRANEQFF	TGTGCCAGCAGCCTGAACAGAGCCAATGAGCAGTTCTTC
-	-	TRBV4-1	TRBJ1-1	CASSHPASNTEAFF	TGCGCCAGCAGCCACCCTGCGTCGAACACTGAAGCTTTCTTT
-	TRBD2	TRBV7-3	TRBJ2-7	CASSPSGVYEQYF	TGTGCCAGCAGCCCTAGCGGGGTCTACGAGCAGTACTTC
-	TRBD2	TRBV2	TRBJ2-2	CAGERSGLAGIEELFF	TGTGCCGGCGAGAGGTCCGGACTAGCGGGCATCGAGGAGCTGTTTTTT
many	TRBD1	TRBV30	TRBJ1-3	CAWSVQGAGNTIYF	TGTGCCTGGAGTGTACAGGGGGCTGGAAACACCATATATTTT
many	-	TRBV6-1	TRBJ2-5	CASRARQGGETQYF	TGTGCCAGCAGGGCCAGACAGGGAGGCGAGACCCAGTACTTC
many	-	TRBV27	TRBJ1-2	CASSPTPTGPYGYTF	TGTGCCAGCAGCCCTACCCCAACAGGGCCCTATGGCTACACCTTC
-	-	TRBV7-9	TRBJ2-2	CASSLGRSEAGNTGELFF	TGTGCCAGCAGCTTAGGGCGAAGTGAAGCAGGAAACACCGGGGAGCTGTTTTTT
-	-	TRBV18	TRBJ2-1	CASSPRSGNDNEQFF	TGTGCCAGCTCACCACGTAGCGGAAATGACAATGAGCAGTTCTTC
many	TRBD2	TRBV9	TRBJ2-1	CASSGVGREFDEQFF	TGTGCCAGCAGCGGTGTAGGGCGGGAGTTCGATGAGCAGTTCTTC
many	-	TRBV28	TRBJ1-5	CASTPRADQPQHF	TGTGCCAGCACACCCAGGGCCGATCAGCCCCAGCATTTT